A selection of T cell receptor beta chains follows, all from one sample in a study of blood T cells in healthy people across ages. TCRdb independently ran MiXCR on the 5' RACE reads; one entry per CDR3 protein. In the table there are some 760,000 distinct CDR3 sequences, around 25% of which are singletons. This same sample was also taken into another study, of T cells of mothers and their children.

Sequencing was performed on blood. These receptor sequences come from a boy aged 10-17 years in good health. Each CDR3 is given with its conserved first and last residue. The D gene is left open where the match is weak. Size is stated for part of the rows, as once, few or many counts, or as a class when the clone is expanded.

clone_size j_call d_call v_call cdr3_aa cdr3_nt
few TRBJ2-5 TRBD2 TRBV9 CASSPRLAGYAETQYF TGTGCCAGCAGCCCAAGACTAGCGGGGTATGCTGAGACCCAGTACTTC
few TRBJ1-1 NA TRBV20-1 CSASWNTEAFF TGCAGTGCTAGCTGGAACACTGAAGCTTTCTTT
NA TRBJ2-5 NA TRBV11-2 CASSPRRFQETQYF TGTGCCAGCAGCCCCCGGCGGTTCCAAGAGACCCAGTACTTC
NA TRBJ2-7 TRBD2 TRBV27 CASSKREDYEQYF TGTGCCAGCAGCAAGCGGGAGGACTACGAGCAGTACTTC
NA TRBJ2-3 NA TRBV13 CASTISGAVLPDTQYF TGTGCCAGTACCATATCAGGGGCCGTCCTTCCAGATACACAGTATTTT
NA TRBJ2-1 NA TRBV29-1 CSVGSTDFYNEQFF TGCAGCGTTGGTTCGACAGATTTTTACAATGAGCAGTTCTTC
NA TRBJ2-6 NA TRBV5-1 CASSLGGASGANVLTF TGCGCCAGCAGCTTGGGCGGCGCCTCTGGGGCCAACGTCCTGACTTTC
NA TRBJ1-2 TRBD1 TRBV24-1 CAIGDSSNYGYTF TGTGCCATCGGGGACAGTTCTAACTATGGCTACACCTTC
NA TRBJ2-7 NA TRBV14 CASSQAPEYEQYF TGTGCCAGCAGCCAAGCCCCAGAGTACGAGCAGTACTTC
NA TRBJ2-7 TRBD2 TRBV10-2 CASRGLAGVSPYEQYF TGCGCCAGCAGAGGACTAGCGGGAGTTTCGCCCTACGAGCAGTACTTC
NA TRBJ2-5 NA TRBV5-5 CASSFGNNQETQYF TGTGCCAGCAGCTTCGGGAACAACCAAGAGACCCAGTACTTC
NA TRBJ2-1 NA TRBV28 CASSPPEAGDSYNEQFF TGTGCCAGCAGTCCTCCTGAGGCGGGTGATTCCTACAATGAGCAGTTCTTC
NA TRBJ2-4 TRBD2 TRBV3-1 CASSPSGRVDIQYF TGTGCCAGCAGCCCTTCTGGGAGGGTAGACATTCAGTACTTC
few TRBJ1-2 NA TRBV5-1 CASSIGYGGDGYTF TGCGCCAGCAGTATTGGGTACGGGGGCGACGGCTACACCTTC
few TRBJ2-1 NA TRBV10-2 CASSSGAKPYNEQFF TGCGCCAGCAGTTCCGGGGCGAAACCCTACAATGAGCAGTTCTTC
NA TRBJ2-2 NA TRBV7-3 CASSLRASLNTGELFF TGTGCCAGCAGCTTACGAGCTAGCCTCAACACCGGGGAGCTGTTTTTT
few TRBJ1-6 NA TRBV3-1 CASSQPSYWSGSPLHF TGTGCCAGCAGCCAACCCTCTTACTGGAGTGGTTCACCCCTCCACTTT
few TRBJ1-2 NA TRBV7-2 CASSLNGYTF TGTGCCAGCAGCTTAAATGGCTACACCTTC
NA TRBJ2-1 TRBD2 TRBV6-1 CASSDRGGQFF TGTGCCAGCAGTGACCGCGGGGGGCAGTTCTTC
NA TRBJ2-1 TRBD2 TRBV29-1 CSVEGGSAYNEQFF TGCAGCGTTGAAGGCGGGAGTGCCTACAATGAGCAGTTCTTC
few TRBJ2-1 NA TRBV28 CASSLWPGHFSYNEQFF TGTGCCAGCAGTTTATGGCCGGGACACTTCTCCTACAATGAGCAGTTCTTC
NA TRBJ1-4 TRBD1 TRBV11-2 CASSQQGAPVRGEKLFF TGTGCCAGCAGCCAACAGGGGGCCCCCGTAAGGGGCGAAAAACTGTTTTTT
once TRBJ2-5 NA TRBV3-1 CASSQGLTISQETQYF TGTGCCAGTAGCCAAGGCTTAACTATATCACAAGAGACCCAGTACTTC
few TRBJ1-1 NA TRBV28 CASSFSFQPGSRRTEAFF TGTGCCAGCAGTTTCTCTTTTCAACCCGGGTCCCGGCGCACTGAAGCTTTCTTT
few TRBJ2-4 NA TRBV29-1 CSVKDPDWEAKNIQYF TGCAGCGTGAAAGACCCTGACTGGGAGGCCAAAAACATTCAGTACTTC
few TRBJ2-5 TRBD1 TRBV6-2/TRBV6-3 CASSQAGTGTWEQYF TGTGCCAGCAGCCAGGCCGGGACAGGGACTTGGGAGCAGTACTTC
few TRBJ1-2 NA TRBV28 CASSPDGRRYGYTF TGTGCCAGCAGTCCGGACGGGAGACGCTATGGCTACACCTTC